This T cell receptor (beta chain) was retrieved from a study of blood T cell repertoires in COVID-19. Germline-derived CDR1 and CDR2 are LGHDT and YNNKEL (reference sequence). The CDR3 has 14 residues. Trimming pared 6 bases from V and 4 bases from J, leaving 12 bases between. Study processing details: Estimation of nucleated cell counts was performed using reference gene primer amplification. This table comes from immunoSEQ multiplex PCR, and its TCRdb copy is limited to in-frame clones, with some not included. D and trimming were read from the DNA, whereas the V and J calls and clone size are those reported in that table. The repertoire includes approximately 260,000 clones, roughly 90% of them detected once, and roughly 7% sits in the top ten.

Sequenced sample: peripheral blood. The TCR originated in a man aged 55 to 69 who had recovered from COVID-19. The chain joins TRBV3-1 (or the pseudogene TRBV3-2) to TRBJ2-2; tentatively, D is TRBD1 (5 bases). CDR3 nucleotides: TGTGCCAGCAGTCTAGGGGCCGCCACCGGGGAGCTGTTTTTT. Amino acids: CASSLGAATGELFF.